This TCR beta chain was captured in a study of blood T cell repertoires in COVID-19 (dated by TCRdb to about 2020). Regarding the study in general: Samples from collaborators originated in the United States, Italy and Spain and spanned both the acute and convalescent phases of COVID-19. The repertoires were made available in a free public database intended to serve as a resource for research on the immune response to SARS-CoV-2. The material from the prospective study consisted of cDNA or gDNA derived from T cells, B-cell-depleted T cells, or PBMCs. Where available, HLA class I and class II types were taken from metadata supplied by the sample provider and were not determined by assay-based typing. A de-identified subject ID, COVID-19 status, age in years and sex were almost always included in the sample metadata. Samples came from the ongoing ImmuneRACE study (first 160 participants) plus 1,254 subjects from 6 global collaborators. The dataset comprised deeply sampled blood TCRbeta repertoires from subjects exposed to, actively infected with, or recovered from COVID-19. The investigation overall reported the following: The quantity of clinical and demographic metadata differed by source and by participant and was supplied without curation.

Whole blood was collected in K2EDTA tubes by collaborating institutions according to the institutions' own protocols. Collaborator samples were shipped for TCRbeta analysis as frozen whole blood, isolated PBMCs, or DNA extracted from either sample type. For CDR1 and CDR2, the germline V gene lists SGHNT and YENEEA. There are 14 amino acids in the CDR3, from cysteine to phenylalanine inclusive. CDR3 DNA only is kept here, 42 bases in frame from base 1. On this clone itself: The clone's antigen remains unknown. At one end, the junction sequence differs from germline, possibly due to a read error.

TCRbeta CDR3 regions were amplified from genomic DNA using the immunoSEQ Assay, a bias-controlled multiplex PCR. Under the source paper's analysis protocol: Within the assay, amplification of reference gene primers was used to estimate how many nucleated cells each sample contained. To quantify the absolute abundance of each unique TCRbeta CDR3 rearrangement, sequence reads were collapsed and filtered. Productive Simpson clonality was computed per sample as the square root of Simpson's diversity index over productive rearrangements. Drawn from immuneACCESS, this table holds only the in-frame rearrangements with V and J called that TCRdb kept. Clones are partly lost; checked studies trace under half to an unresolved V gene and leave the rest unexplained. The D gene and trimming were derived from the DNA, and the V and J assignments and clone size from that table. Across this sample there are roughly 75,000 clones, with more than 65% seen only once. 11% of the sample belongs to the ten largest clones.

The sequenced sample was peripheral blood. Recombination joined TRBV11-3 with TRBJ2-2; TRBD2 is a weak D gene call, 5 bases matching. The clonotype originates from a man in his fifties with acute or convalescent COVID-19. The CDR3: CASSWRSNAGELFF. The DNA is as follows: TGTGCCAGCAGCTGGAGGTCGAACGCCGGGGAGCTGTTTTTT. When the CDR3 is completed using the reference TRBV11-3 and TRBJ2-2 genes on either side, the full variable domain is EAGVVQSPRYKIIEKKQPVAFWCNPISGHNTLYWYLQNLGQGPELLIRYENEEAVDDSQLPKDRFSAERLKGVDSTLKIQPAELGDSAVYLCASSWRSNAGELFFGEGSRLTVL.